This passage covers 20 T cell receptor beta chains from one sample sequenced in a study of T cells in localized non-small cell lung cancer (dated by TCRdb to the early 2020s). Library prep was done by the immunoSEQ multiplex PCR assay. This is the immuneACCESS table as TCRdb keeps it, with only in-frame sequences that have V and J called. A part of the clones is gone; compared with another copy, unresolved V genes explain less than half, and the rest is unexplained. The table for this sample lists around 43,000 clones; around 84% of them were counted only once. Together, the top ten hold approximately 3.5% of the sample. The sequenced sample was peripheral blood, obtained before any cancer treatment. The receptors stem from a man aged 18 to 49 with stage I lung adenocarcinoma.

Notes on this clone: At one end the junction does not follow the germline gene, possibly because of a read error. This rearrangement joins TRBV18 to TRBJ1-3; D is uncertain. Germline-derived CDR1 and CDR2 are KGHSH and LQKENI. The CDR3 extends over 11 amino acids. CDR3 residues: CVSSYGNTIYF. The CDR3 DNA is TGTGTCAGCTCTTATGGAAACACCATATATTTT.

This clone was detected a few times. This sequence joins TRBV19 and TRBJ2-2; 7 bases are shared with TRBD1. The junction had 3 bases not matched to a gene; V was cut back by 7 bases and J by 1 base. This CDR3 has 14 amino acids. Germline V gene sequence: CDR1 LNHDA, CDR2 SQIVND (reference sequence). The CDR3, as DNA: TGTGCCAGTACCAGGACAGGGAACACCGGGGAGCTGTTTTTT. As protein: CASTRTGNTGELFF. Full variable domain (missing parts from reference TRBV19 and TRBJ2-2): DGGITQSPKYLFRKEGQNVTLSCEQNLNHDAMYWYRQDPGQGLRLIYYSQIVNDFQKGDIAEGYSVSREKKESFPLTVTSAQKNPTAFYLCASTRTGNTGELFFGEGSRLTVL.

The CDR3: CASKVGGRNSPLHF. CDR3 DNA: TGTGCCAGCAAAGTTGGGGGGCGGAATTCACCCCTCCACTTT. The V gene is TRBV27, the J gene TRBJ1-6; D perhaps matches TRBD1 (6 bases). Germline CDR1 is MNHEY and CDR2 is SMNVEV (reference sequence). The CDR3 consists of 14 residues. The ends were cut back, 7 bases at V and 7 bases at J, with 14 bases in the middle.

V usage is TRBV28 and J usage is TRBJ1-1, with TRBD1 matching 7 bases. The CDR3 has 14 residues. V was pared by 5 bases and J by 3 bases, with 6 bases of the junction left unmatched. Germline V gene sequence: CDR1 MDHEN, CDR2 SYDVKM. The CDR3 here is CASSRGQVYTEAFF. CDR3 coding DNA: TGTGCCAGCAGTCGTGGACAGGTGTACACTGAAGCTTTCTTT.

The chain carries TRBV18 and TRBJ1-3, with D perhaps matching TRBD1 (5 bases). Trimming shortened V by 0 bases and J by 6 bases, and 12 bases separated the two germline ends. Germline assignment: CDR1 KGHSH and CDR2 LQKENI. This CDR3 has 15 amino acids. CDR3 in amino acids: CASSPPTATVNTIYF. CDR3 bases: TGTGCCAGCTCACCACCGACAGCGACCGTAAACACCATATATTTT.

The rearrangement links TRBV5-4 to TRBJ1-2, with D uncertain. Between the trimmed V and J ends, which lost 5 bases and 1 base, there was a span of 15 bases. The length of the CDR3 is 15 residues. The germline V gene encodes CDR1 SGHNT and CDR2 YYREEE (reference sequence). CDR3 region: CASSPDLGGNYGYTF. The CDR3 bases are TGTGCCAGCAGTCCCGATCTGGGCGGTAACTATGGCTACACCTTC.

CDR3 DNA: TGTGCCTGGAGTACGGACAGGAAAAGCACCGGGGAGCTGTTTTTT. It yields the protein CAWSTDRKSTGELFF. The V gene is TRBV30, the J gene TRBJ2-2; 7 nucleotides align to TRBD1. The CDR3 covers 15 residues. Trimming took 2 bases from V and 4 from J; bases not matched to a gene: 7. Germline V CDR1 and CDR2: GTSNPN, SVGIG (reference sequence).

This clone has just one count. The CDR3 coding sequence is TGTGCCAGCAGCTCCACTAGCGGGGTCTACAATGAGCAGTTCTTC. As protein: CASSSTSGVYNEQFF. V is TRBV7-3 and J is TRBJ2-1; 10 nucleotides line up with TRBD2. J lost 3 bases, V lost 4 bases, and 3 bases had no gene match. The CDR3 has 15 residues. Per germline, CDR1 SGHTA and CDR2 FQGTGA.

This chain connects TRBV30 to TRBJ2-3; D may be TRBD1 (6 bases). CDR1 is GTSNPN, CDR2 SVGIG, per germline (reference sequence). The V end lost 5 bases, the J end lost 5 bases, and 11 bases lay between the germline ends. This CDR3 region has 12 residues. The CDR3 reads CAWSTQGDTQYF. As DNA, the CDR3 is TGTGCCTGGTCGACACAGGGAGATACGCAGTATTTT.

This clone appeared a few times. The chain employs TRBV27 and TRBJ2-7; 7 bases are shared with TRBD2. Trimming removed 5 bases from V and 5 bases from J; junction bases left unmatched: 12. Germline assignment: CDR1 MNHEY and CDR2 SMNVEV (reference sequence). This CDR3 spans 15 amino acids. The CDR3 coding sequence is TGTGCCAGCAGTCTGACCGCTGGCGGGGGTAACGAGCAGTACTTC. Its translation is CASSLTAGGGNEQYF.

The V call is TRBV7-5, the J call TRBJ2-2. TRBV7-5 is reported as a pseudogene. The CDR3 has 15 amino acids. CDR3 bases: TGTGTCAGAAGCGGAAGGACGGAGAACACCGGGGAGCTGTTTTTT. It yields the protein CVRSGRTENTGELFF.

The sample holds one count of this clone. The V call is TRBV12-5, the J call TRBJ2-2; D gene uncertain. The CDR3 sequence is 14 residues long. Germline CDR1 reads LGHNT; CDR2 reads FRNRAP. Trimming took off 1 base at V and 0 bases at J, with 3 bases between the two ends. The CDR3 coding sequence is TGTGCTAGTGGTTTGGGTGCGAACACCGGGGAGCTGTTTTTT. Amino acid sequence: CASGLGANTGELFF.

This chain connects TRBV10-2 to TRBJ2-3; a weak D match, TRBD2 (6 bases). The CDR3 is 13 amino acids. Trimming pared 2 bases from V and 5 bases from J, leaving 8 bases between. Germline CDR1 reads WSHSY; CDR2 reads SAAADI. In DNA form, the CDR3 reads TGCGCCAGCAGTGAGGGGGAGGTAGATACGCAGTATTTT. This translates into CASSEGEVDTQYF.

V and J are TRBV7-3 and TRBJ1-1; 7 nucleotides align to TRBD1. Per germline, CDR1 SGHTA and CDR2 FQGTGA. V dropped 5 bases and J dropped 4; count of bases not matched to a gene: 7. The CDR3 runs to 14 residues. CDR3 coding DNA: TGTGCCAGCAGCCCGACAGGGAAGGTCACTGAAGCTTTCTTT. It translates to CASSPTGKVTEAFF.

This clone was found once. The rearrangement uses TRBV7-8 and TRBJ2-1, with 9 nucleotides matching TRBD2. The junction had 11 bases not matched to a gene; V was cut back by 5 bases and J by 6 bases. CDR3 length: 16 amino acids. CDR1 is SGHVS, CDR2 FQNEAQ, per germline. CDR3 loop: CASSPLLAGLSNEQFF. CDR3 sequence (DNA): TGTGCCAGCAGCCCCCTCCTAGCGGGGCTTTCCAATGAGCAGTTCTTC.

This CDR3 reads CASSFGLVRDENNEQFF. In DNA, the CDR3 is TGTGCCAGCAGCTTCGGACTAGTCCGTGATGAAAACAATGAGCAGTTCTTC. The chain uses TRBV7-3 and TRBJ2-1; 7 bases fit TRBD2. Per the germline V gene, CDR1 is SGHTA and CDR2 is FQGTGA. V dropped 3 bases and J dropped 5; count of bases not matched to a gene: 13. This CDR3 spans 17 amino acids. Full variable domain (remainder filled in from reference TRBV7-3 and TRBJ2-1): GAGVSQTPSNKVTEKGKYVELRCDPISGHTALYWYRQSLGQGPEFLIYFQGTGAADDSGLPNDRFFAVRPEGSVSTLKIQRTERGDSAVYLCASSFGLVRDENNEQFFGPGTRLTVL.

This chain links TRBV6-1 with TRBJ1-4, with 7 bases aligning to TRBD1. J was trimmed by 3 bases and V by 1 base; bases with no gene match: 2. This CDR3 contains 15 residues. Germline CDR1 is MNHNS and CDR2 is SASEGT. CDR3 amino acids: CASSEVGTANEKLFF. CDR3 nucleotide sequence: TGTGCCAGCAGTGAAGTCGGGACAGCTAATGAAAAACTGTTTTTT.

The chain uses TRBV27 and TRBJ1-5; perhaps TRBD1 as D (5 bases). The CDR3 runs 18 residues. CDR1 and CDR2 from the germline V gene are MNHEY and SMNVEV (reference sequence). V lost 4 bases and J 2 bases, leaving 21 bases between the germline ends. CDR3 sequence reads: CASSSQGPGVGGNQPQHF. The CDR3, as DNA: TGTGCCAGCAGTTCCCAGGGCCCGGGGGTAGGTGGCAATCAGCCCCAGCATTTT.

This clone was seen a handful of times. The V and J genes are TRBV19 and TRBJ2-7; 12 bases map to TRBD2. The CDR3 sequence is 14 residues long. V was pared by 4 bases and J by 6 bases, with 4 bases of the junction left unmatched. CDR1 is LNHDA and CDR2 is SQIVND in the germline V gene (reference sequence). CDR3 loop: CASSTLGLAGEQYF. CDR3 nucleotides: TGTGCCAGTAGTACCTTGGGACTAGCGGGCGAGCAGTACTTC.

The genes are TRBV29-1 and TRBJ2-5; maybe TRBD2 (7 bases). The V gene's germline CDR1 is SQVTM and CDR2 ANQGSEA. V was clipped by 7 bases and J by 5 bases, with 11 bases between them. This CDR3 comprises 11 residues. The CDR3 is CSGGGPETQYF. In DNA form, the CDR3 reads TGCAGCGGGGGGGGGCCGGAGACCCAGTACTTC.